This T cell receptor beta chain is from a study of CD8+ T cells in alopecia areata. Trimming pared 0 bases from V and 5 bases from J, leaving 8 bases between. This CDR3 spans 14 amino acids. CDR1 and CDR2 from the germline V gene are GTSNPN and SVGIG (reference sequence). Extracted RNA was reverse transcribed, and the resulting cDNA served as sequencing template. Clones were sequenced by immunoSEQ multiplex PCR, and TCRdb holds only the in-frame ones, with some missing. The sample has 95,000 to 110,000 clones; 55% are singletons. Sequencing was done on a sample of CD4+ T cells sorted from blood. The receptor comes from a human donor in good health. This chain joins TRBV30 and TRBJ1-6; no clear D gene. CDR3 in amino acids: CAWSVALNNSPLHF. DNA for the CDR3: TGTGCCTGGAGTGTCGCCCTGAATAATTCACCCCTCCACTTT.